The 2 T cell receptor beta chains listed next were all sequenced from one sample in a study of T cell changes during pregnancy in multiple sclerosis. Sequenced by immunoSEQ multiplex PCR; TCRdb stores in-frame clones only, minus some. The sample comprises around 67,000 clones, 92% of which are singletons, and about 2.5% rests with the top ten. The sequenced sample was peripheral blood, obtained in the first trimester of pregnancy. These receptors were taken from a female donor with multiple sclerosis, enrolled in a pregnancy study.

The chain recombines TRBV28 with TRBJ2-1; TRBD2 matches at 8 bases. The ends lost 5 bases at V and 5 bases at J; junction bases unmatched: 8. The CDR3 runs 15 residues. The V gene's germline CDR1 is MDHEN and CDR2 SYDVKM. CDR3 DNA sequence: TGTGCCAGCAGTCCAGGGACTAGGGCCCACAATGAGCAGTTCTTC. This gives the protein CASSPGTRAHNEQFF.

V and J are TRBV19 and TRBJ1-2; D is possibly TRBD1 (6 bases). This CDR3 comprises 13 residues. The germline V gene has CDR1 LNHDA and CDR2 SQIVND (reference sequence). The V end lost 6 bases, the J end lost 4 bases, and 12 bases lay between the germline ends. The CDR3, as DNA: TGTGCCAGTAGGCGGACAGCCACCTATGGCTACACCTTC. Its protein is CASRRTATYGYTF.